A selection of T cell receptor beta chains follows, all from one sample in a study of OX40 agonist ivuxolimab in advanced cancers. Using immunoSEQ multiplex PCR, the repertoire was profiled, and TCRdb retains in-frame clones only, with some absent. The sample holds 70,000 to 90,000 clones, roughly 80% seen once. The material was CD4+ or CD8+ T cells sorted from blood, obtained in a trial of the OX40 agonist ivuxolimab. The source of these receptors is an adult with an advanced solid tumor such as melanoma, head and neck, liver or kidney cancer. Each CDR3 is given with its conserved first and last residue. Each record gives: V gene, clone size, J gene, D gene, CDR3 DNA, CDR3 protein. The D gene is left open where the match is weak. Some rows have no size entry. The others give once, few or many, or a class for an expanded clone.

V: TRBV7-8; size: NA; J: TRBJ2-7; D: TRBD1; DNA: TGTGCCAGCAGGTCGACAGGGATCGAGCAGTACTTC; CDR3: CASRSTGIEQYF
V: TRBV7-3; size: NA; J: TRBJ1-1; D: TRBD1; DNA: TGTGCCAGCAGACCGACAGGGGGTTACACTGAAGCTTTCTTT; CDR3: CASRPTGGYTEAFF
V: TRBV29-1; size: NA; J: TRBJ1-2; D: NA; DNA: TGCAGCGTCGTCGACAGCGCTAACTATGGCTACACCTTC; CDR3: CSVVDSANYGYTF
V: TRBV5-1; size: NA; J: TRBJ2-7; D: TRBD1; DNA: TGCGCCAGCAGCTTTCCAGGGGGCTACGAGCAGTACTTC; CDR3: CASSFPGGYEQYF
V: TRBV19; size: NA; J: TRBJ2-6; D: TRBD2; DNA: TGTGCCAGTAGTATTCGGGGGGAAAGTTCAGGGGCCAACGTCCTGACTTTC; CDR3: CASSIRGESSGANVLTF
V: TRBV27; size: NA; J: TRBJ1-2; D: NA; DNA: TGTGCCAGCAGTTCCTATCCGGCTAACTATGGCTACACCTTC; CDR3: CASSSYPANYGYTF
V: TRBV13; size: NA; J: TRBJ2-2; D: TRBD1; DNA: TGTGCCAGCAGCGAACCCGGGACAGGGGGCGGGGAGCTGTTTTTT; CDR3: CASSEPGTGGGELFF
V: TRBV5-6; size: NA; J: TRBJ2-1; D: NA; DNA: TGTGCCAGCAGCTTGATGCTCAATGAGCAGTTCTTC; CDR3: CASSLMLNEQFF
V: TRBV11-2; size: NA; J: TRBJ2-3; D: NA; DNA: TGTGCCAGCAGCCCAAACTCCCATCCTCAGTATTTT; CDR3: CASSPNSHPQYF
V: TRBV7-6; size: NA; J: TRBJ1-2; D: TRBD1; DNA: TGTGCCAGCAGCCCCGACAGGGGCGGTGGCTACACCTTC; CDR3: CASSPDRGGGYTF
V: TRBV6-1; size: NA; J: TRBJ1-1; D: NA; DNA: TGTGCCAGCAGTCCGGGAGGGTTGGGGAACACTGAAGCTTTCTTT; CDR3: CASSPGGLGNTEAFF
V: TRBV19; size: NA; J: TRBJ1-4; D: NA; DNA: TGTGCCAGTCGGAGACAGGACGTGGATGAAAAACTGTTTTTT; CDR3: CASRRQDVDEKLFF
V: TRBV6-1; size: NA; J: TRBJ1-2; D: NA; DNA: TGTGCCAGCATTTACGACAGGCGCAGCACCTTC; CDR3: CASIYDRRSTF
V: TRBV28; size: NA; J: TRBJ1-1; D: NA; DNA: TGTGCCAGCAGTTTCTCCTTTCCAGGAGCTTTCTTT; CDR3: CASSFSFPGAFF
V: TRBV7-8; size: few; J: TRBJ1-5; D: TRBD1; DNA: TGTGCCAGCAGCTTAGACGGGACAGGGCTTCAGCCCCAGCATTTT; CDR3: CASSLDGTGLQPQHF
V: TRBV5-1; size: NA; J: TRBJ1-6; D: NA; DNA: TGCGCCAGCAGCTTGAACCCAGGACAGCCCAATTCACCCCTCCACTTT; CDR3: CASSLNPGQPNSPLHF
V: TRBV7-2; size: NA; J: TRBJ2-3; D: NA; DNA: TGTGCCAGCAGCTTACCGGCGGGAACAGATACGCAGTATTTT; CDR3: CASSLPAGTDTQYF
V: TRBV7-9; size: NA; J: TRBJ1-5; D: TRBD1; DNA: TGTGCCAGCAGCCGGACAGGGAGTAATCAGCCCCAGCATTTT; CDR3: CASSRTGSNQPQHF
V: TRBV5-4; size: NA; J: TRBJ2-1; D: TRBD2; DNA: TGTGCCAGCAGCTCTCTTAGCGGGAGTGGGAATGAGCAGTTCTTC; CDR3: CASSSLSGSGNEQFF
V: TRBV6-5; size: medium-sized; J: TRBJ1-5; D: TRBD1; DNA: TGTGCCAGCAGACCGACAGGGCGCAATCAGCCCCAGCATTTT; CDR3: CASRPTGRNQPQHF
V: TRBV19; size: NA; J: TRBJ1-2; D: NA; DNA: TGTGCCAGTAGTATAGCCCTTGGGGCTGACTATGGCTACACCTTC; CDR3: CASSIALGADYGYTF